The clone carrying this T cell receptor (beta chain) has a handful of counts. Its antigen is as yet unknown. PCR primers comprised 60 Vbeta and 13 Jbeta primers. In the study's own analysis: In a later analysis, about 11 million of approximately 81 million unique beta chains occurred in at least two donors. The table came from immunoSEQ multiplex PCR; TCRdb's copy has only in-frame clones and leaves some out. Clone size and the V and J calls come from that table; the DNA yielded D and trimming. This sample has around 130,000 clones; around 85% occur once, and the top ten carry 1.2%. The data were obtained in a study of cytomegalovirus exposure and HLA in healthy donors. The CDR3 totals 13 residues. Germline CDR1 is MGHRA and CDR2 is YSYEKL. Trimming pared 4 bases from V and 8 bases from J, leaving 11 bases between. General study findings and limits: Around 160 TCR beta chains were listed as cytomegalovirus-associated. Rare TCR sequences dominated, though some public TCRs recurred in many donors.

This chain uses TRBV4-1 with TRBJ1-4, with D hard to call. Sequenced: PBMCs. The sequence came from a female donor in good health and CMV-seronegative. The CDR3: CASSPRTEEKLFF. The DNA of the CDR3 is TGCGCCAGCAGCCCGAGGACTGAGGAAAAACTGTTTTTT.